Following are 18 T cell receptor beta chains from one sample sequenced in a study of T cell responses to AZD1222 COVID-19 vaccine. TCRdb's table, derived via immunoSEQ multiplex PCR, lists solely in-frame clones and lacks some. The table has some 150,000 clones, 90% to 95% seen once. Here the sequenced sample was peripheral blood, taken 28 days after the second AZD1222 dose. These receptors all stem from an adult who received the AZD1222 COVID-19 vaccine.

In this sample, this clone turned up a few times. The V and J genes are TRBV7-2 and TRBJ1-3; D is ambiguous. Germline CDR1 and CDR2: SGHTA and FQGNSA. Trimming took 3 bases from V and 0 from J, leaving 9 bases between them. The CDR3 sequence is 15 residues long. CDR3 bases: TGTGCCAGCAGCTTTGGCAGCGTCTCTGGAAACACCATATATTTT. Protein: CASSFGSVSGNTIYF. Full variable domain (rest looked up from reference TRBV7-2 and TRBJ1-3): GAGVSQSPSNKVTEKGKDVELRCDPISGHTALYWYRQSLGQGLEFLIYFQGNSAPDKSGLPSDRFSAERTGGSVSTLTIQRTQQEDSAVYLCASSFGSVSGNTIYFGEGSWLTVV.

This clone was observed a handful of times. The genes are TRBV9 and TRBJ2-1; possibly TRBD1 for D (5 bases). The V gene's germline CDR1 is SGDLS and CDR2 YYNGEE. V gave up 3 bases and J gave up 9 bases, with 16 bases separating them. The CDR3 runs 14 residues. CDR3 loop: CASSDQGTTSEQFF. CDR3 coding DNA: TGTGCCAGCAGCGATCAGGGAACCACCAGTGAGCAGTTCTTC. Together with reference TRBV9 and TRBJ2-1, the CDR3 gives the full variable domain: DSGVTQTPKHLITATGQRVTLRCSPRSGDLSVYWYQQSLDQGLQFLIQYYNGEERAKGNILERFSAQQFPDLHSELNLSSLELGDSALYFCASSDQGTTSEQFFGPGTRLTVL.

The chain links TRBV18 to TRBJ1-6; no clear D. Deletions cut 0 bases from V and 7 bases from J, with 10 bases between. Germline V gives CDR1 KGHSH, CDR2 LQKENI. The CDR3 spans 15 residues. The CDR3 DNA is TGTGCCAGCTCACCACCCGGGAGTTCAAATTCACCCCTCCACTTT. Its protein is CASSPPGSSNSPLHF.

The chain combines TRBV30 with TRBJ2-7; perhaps TRBD2 as D (5 bases). The germline V gene encodes CDR1 GTSNPN and CDR2 SVGIG (reference sequence). The CDR3 contains 11 residues. Trimming stripped 5 bases from V and 6 bases from J, with 11 bases between. CDR3 sequence: CAWDYAFEQYF. CDR3 nucleotides: TGTGCCTGGGACTATGCCTTCGAGCAGTACTTC.

The rearrangement joins TRBV4-2 to TRBJ1-2, with D perhaps matching TRBD1 (6 bases). The CDR3 sequence is 15 residues long. The germline V gene encodes CDR1 LGHNA and CDR2 YNFKEQ. The V end lost 1 base, the J end lost 2 bases, and 11 bases lay between the germline ends. The CDR3 DNA sequence: TGTGCCAGCAGCCAAGGTCGGGGGGCAAACTATGGCTACACCTTC. Protein: CASSQGRGANYGYTF.

The CDR3 loop is CASRPGGTEFNYGYTF. The CDR3 nucleotides are TGTGCCAGCAGGCCAGGAGGGACAGAGTTTAACTATGGCTACACCTTC. V and J are TRBV27 and TRBJ1-2; 7 nucleotides line up with TRBD1. Germline CDR1 MNHEY, CDR2 SMNVEV (reference sequence). This CDR3 has 16 residues. Losses at the gene ends were 6 bases for V and 1 base for J; bases not matched to a gene: 11.

This clone was detected only a few times. The chain carries TRBV10-3 and TRBJ2-7, with a weak D call TRBD2 (6 bases). The CDR3 contains 14 residues. From germline, CDR1 is ENHRY and CDR2 SYGVKD. Trimming shortened V by 3 bases and J by 2 bases, and 11 bases separated the two germline ends. CDR3: CAISDHSGAYEQYF. DNA of the CDR3: TGTGCCATCAGTGACCATAGCGGAGCCTACGAGCAGTACTTC.

The rearrangement joins TRBV19 to TRBJ2-7, with 9 positions matching TRBD1. Germline V CDR1 and CDR2: LNHDA, SQIVND (reference sequence). V shed 5 bases, J shed 9 bases, and the junction held 14 bases outside the gene matches. This CDR3 comprises 15 residues. CDR3 protein: CASSGTGTGTGGQYF. The CDR3 DNA reads as TGTGCCAGTAGTGGGACCGGGACAGGGACAGGTGGGCAGTACTTC.

This chain joins TRBV5-6 and TRBJ1-1; no clear D gene. With 4 bases removed from V and 3 bases from J, the gap between germline ends came to 7 bases. The CDR3 has 12 amino acids. The germline V gene has CDR1 SGHDT and CDR2 YYEEEE. The CDR3 region has the DNA TGTGCCAGCAGCCTCAGCGACACTGAAGCTTTCTTT. The encoded protein is CASSLSDTEAFF.

The chain couples TRBV10-3 to TRBJ2-7; 9 positions agree with TRBD2. This CDR3 comprises 14 residues. Germline CDR1 reads ENHRY; CDR2 reads SYGVKD. The V segment lost 2 bases and the J segment 4 bases; nucleotides outside the gene matches: 3. The DNA of the CDR3 is TGTGCCATCAGTGAGGCGGGAGGGCGGTACGAGCAGTACTTC. It specifies CAISEAGGRYEQYF.

The count of this clone is one. The chain carries TRBV2 and TRBJ2-7; 8 bases line up with TRBD1. Germline assignment: CDR1 SNHLY and CDR2 FYNNEI. The CDR3 runs to 14 residues. The ends lost 8 bases at V and 5 bases at J; junction bases unmatched: 11. CDR3 protein: CASRATGVRNEQYF. The CDR3 nucleotides are TGTGCCAGCCGCGCGACAGGGGTTCGAAACGAGCAGTACTTC.

The chain uses TRBV19 and TRBJ2-7, with D maybe TRBD2 (5 bases). Germline CDR1 LNHDA, CDR2 SQIVND (reference sequence). Trimming cost V 3 bases and J 0 bases, with 12 bases left between them. CDR3 size: 15 residues. The CDR3 protein is CASSMSGKTSYEQYF. The DNA for the CDR3 is TGTGCCAGTAGTATGTCGGGAAAGACCTCCTACGAGCAGTACTTC.

This rearrangement joins TRBV4-1 to TRBJ1-5; D is undetermined. Germline V CDR1 and CDR2: MGHRA, YSYEKL. The germline V and J ends were trimmed by 4 bases and 0 bases, with 16 bases remaining between them. The CDR3 is 17 residues long. The CDR3 here is CASSPLPQPYSNQPQHF. DNA of the CDR3: TGCGCCAGCAGCCCGCTCCCCCAGCCATATAGCAATCAGCCCCAGCATTTT.

J is TRBJ1-5 and V is TRBV5-8, with 7 bases fitting TRBD1. Trimming removed 6 bases from V and 2 bases from J; junction bases left unmatched: 8. This CDR3 region has 15 residues. Germline values: CDR1 SGHTS, CDR2 YDEGEE. CDR3 region: CASNRGDGRNQPQHF. The CDR3 nucleotides are TGTGCCAGCAACAGGGGTGACGGGCGCAATCAGCCCCAGCATTTT.

This chain joins TRBV19 and TRBJ2-2; 8 bases align to TRBD1. CDR1 and CDR2 from the germline V gene are LNHDA and SQIVND (reference sequence). The CDR3 extends over 15 amino acids. Trimming at V came to 1 base and at J to 5 bases, leaving 3 bases not matched to a gene. The CDR3 protein is CASSIGTGLTGELFF. The CDR3 DNA is TGTGCCAGTAGTATAGGGACAGGGCTAACCGGGGAGCTGTTTTTT.

This clone came up a few times. The chain employs TRBV28 and TRBJ1-2; D is unresolved. The CDR3 has 12 residues. Germline V gene sequence: CDR1 MDHEN, CDR2 SYDVKM. The V end was cut by 6 bases, the J end by 0 bases, with 5 bases between. The chain's CDR3 is CASSITNYGYTF. The CDR3 nucleotides read TGTGCCAGCAGCATCACTAACTATGGCTACACCTTC.

The chain recombines TRBV28 with TRBJ2-7; 9 nucleotides line up with TRBD2. This CDR3 contains 16 residues. Germline V gene sequence: CDR1 MDHEN, CDR2 SYDVKM. Trimming cost V 1 base and J 0 bases; bases outside gene matches: 4. As DNA, the CDR3 is TGTGCCAGCAGTTTATCACTAGCGGGCACCTCCTACGAGCAGTACTTC. Its translation is CASSLSLAGTSYEQYF.

The rearrangement joins TRBV3-1 (or the pseudogene TRBV3-2) to TRBJ2-1, with D uncertain. Germline lookup yields CDR1 LGHDT and CDR2 YNNKEL (reference sequence). Deletions cut 1 base from V and 10 bases from J, with 14 bases between. This CDR3 spans 14 amino acids. In nucleotides, the CDR3 is TGTGCCAGCAGCCAAGGCCTTCGGCTGAAAGAGCAGTTCTTC. This translates into CASSQGLRLKEQFF.